Listed below are T cell receptor beta chains from one sample, sequenced in a study of blood T cells in healthy people across ages. MiXCR was run by TCRdb on the 5' RACE reads, yielding one entry per CDR3 protein. The sample contains approximately 760,000 distinct CDR3 sequences, 20% to 25% of which appear only once. These data were also filed under a second study, of T cells of mothers and their children.

Sequenced sample: blood. The receptors stem from a boy aged 5-17 years in good health. CDR3s include the opening cysteine and the closing phenylalanine or tryptophan.

V gene	CDR3 protein
TRBV4-1	CASSPDGGAEAFF
TRBV29-1	CSALDVYNEQFF
TRBV7-9	CASSLSRADTEAFF
TRBV25-1	CASTGQGNIQCF
TRBV29-1	CSVQASTEAFF
TRBV25-1	CASSEYRTYNEQFF
TRBV25-1	CASSLGQRVTEAFF
TRBV9	CASSTRWETDEQETQYF
TRBV12-3/TRBV12-4	CASRTSEQYF
TRBV9	CASSVEGGRAFF
TRBV5-6	CASSFRKGMEEAQYF
TRBV29-1	CSVKGTGDNYGYTF
TRBV28	CASRLRLGGTLEFF
TRBV2	CASLRTTGELFF
TRBV5-1	CASSPAGALEEAFF
TRBV6-6	CASSADRVYQETQYF
TRBV9	CASSFEPGHAREKLFF
TRBV27	CASSLRGSINQPQHF
TRBV6-2/TRBV6-3	CASSYVDSYEQYF
TRBV29-1	CSVEEGAANEQFF
TRBV29-1	CSANRPGTYEQYF
TRBV28	CATRPGSRETQYF
TRBV20-1	CSARPGQGDSPLHF
TRBV10-3	CAIHGGGTQETQYF
TRBV20-1	CSARTGRGINTQYF
TRBV6-1	CASSDQPVTSGIGETQYF
TRBV6-2/TRBV6-3	CASSYPTSADEQFF
TRBV6-1	CASIIPIFRTF
TRBV4-1	CASSSPPFGSGANVLTF
TRBV4-1	CASSTWTGGSPGNTIYF
TRBV25-1	CASSAQGALGNTEAFF
TRBV20-1	CSARDGQGVYNEQFF
TRBV9	CASSARLAGDTGELFF
TRBV12-3/TRBV12-4	CASSFPSGTDTQYF
TRBV29-1	CSVWYVNRETQYF
TRBV29-1	CSVDPGRSYNEQFF
TRBV11-2	CASSLRPGQGASGYTF
TRBV12-3/TRBV12-4	CASSPSGTATDTQYF
TRBV7-9	CASSLHESQETQYF
TRBV9	CASSVATGSGGKNIQYF
TRBV5-1	CASSLAPVGGAAEAFF
TRBV29-1	CSVDRGFSYGYTF
TRBV29-1	CSVLTSGGGEQFF
TRBV20-1	CSALTSGYSYEQYF
TRBV5-5	CASSPQTPIDNEQFF
TRBV5-6	CASSLGRKNEQFF
TRBV20-1	CSARGPGANTEAFF
TRBV19	CASSPSGVTDTQYF
TRBV6-2/TRBV6-3	CASSYQRTYEQYF
TRBV20-1	CSASRPNGRDEQFF
TRBV2	CASSGRPGNTEAFF
TRBV5-4	CASSFGGTNTGELFF
TRBV28	CASSPTGSPNTGELFF
TRBV12-3/TRBV12-4	CASSLAGQENIQYF
TRBV3-1	CASSRDRGLRGGYTF
TRBV29-1	CSVDGQGVVGEQYF
TRBV20-1	CSARDPRSETQYF
TRBV29-1	CSVVVGQETQYF
TRBV12-3/TRBV12-4	CASSLRREGQGETQYF